Below, 15 T cell receptor beta chains from the same sample are listed, as sequenced in a study of pediatric ulcerative colitis. Repertoires were generated with immunoSEQ multiplex PCR, while TCRdb's copy carries only in-frame clones and drops some. Counted here are over 9,000 clones, about 90% occurring once; the ten biggest clones make up 6.5% to 8.5%. Material: blood. All receptors derive from a girl aged 5-17 years with moderate ulcerative colitis.

This clone has a handful of counts. This chain uses TRBV29-1 with TRBJ1-1, with D possibly being TRBD1 (5 bases). V lost 6 bases and J 0 bases, leaving 17 bases between the germline ends. Germline V gene lookup returns CDR1 SQVTM and CDR2 ANQGSEA. This CDR3 contains 15 residues. The CDR3 region has the DNA TGCAGCGTCTCCCACGGTTGGGGGATGAACACTGAAGCTTTCTTT. Translation gives CSVSHGWGMNTEAFF.

The chain recombines TRBV16 with TRBJ2-7, with 11 nucleotides matching TRBD1. CDR1 is KGHSY, CDR2 FQNENV, per germline. The CDR3 is made up of 16 amino acids. The V and J ends lost 1 base and 4 bases, in that order; junction bases with no gene match: 6. The CDR3: CASSQWAGTGGYEQYF. The CDR3 nucleotides read TGTGCCAGCAGCCAATGGGCCGGGACAGGGGGGTACGAGCAGTACTTC.

The chain is built from TRBV2 and TRBJ1-1, with 7 nucleotides matching TRBD1. The CDR3 is made up of 15 amino acids. CDR1 is SNHLY and CDR2 is FYNNEI in the germline V gene. The ends lost 6 bases at V and 0 bases at J; junction bases unmatched: 7. CDR3 loop: CASRDPGQLNTEAFF. In nucleotides, the CDR3 is TGTGCCAGCAGGGACCCGGGACAGCTGAACACTGAAGCTTTCTTT.

The chain uses TRBV5-5 and TRBJ1-1; TRBD1 is a possible D gene (5 bases). Germline CDR1 is SGHKS and CDR2 is YYEKEE (reference sequence). Trimming cost V 1 base and J 3 bases, with 19 bases left between them. The CDR3 has 17 amino acids. This chain's CDR3 is CASSLLADRGLHTEAFF. The DNA for the CDR3 is TGTGCCAGCAGCTTGTTGGCAGACAGAGGGTTACACACTGAAGCTTTCTTT. Full variable domain (outside the CDR3, taken from reference TRBV5-5 and TRBJ1-1): DAGVTQSPTHLIKTRGQQVTLRCSPISGHKSVSWYQQVLGQGPQFIFQYYEKEERGRGNFPDRFSARQFPNYSSELNVNALLLGDSALYLCASSLLADRGLHTEAFFGQGTRLTVV.

This chain joins TRBV28 and TRBJ2-1, with D perhaps TRBD2 (6 bases). CDR1 is MDHEN and CDR2 is SYDVKM in the germline V gene. The CDR3 consists of 15 residues. V lost 2 bases and J lost 7, with 15 bases in between. CDR3 bases: TGTGCCAGCAGTTTACACGGGGGAATAGAGAATGAGCAGTTCTTC. It encodes CASSLHGGIENEQFF.

The chain is built from TRBV30 and TRBJ1-2, with D hard to call. Trimming removed 1 base from V and 4 bases from J, with 13 bases in between. The V gene's germline CDR1 is GTSNPN and CDR2 SVGIG (reference sequence). CDR3 length: 14 amino acids. The DNA of the CDR3 is TGTGCCTGGAGTGGAGACCCCGGGTTCTATGGCTACACCTTC. Translation: CAWSGDPGFYGYTF.

The count of this clone is one. The chain carries TRBV28 and TRBJ2-4; D gene unclear. Trimming shortened V by 4 bases and J by 4 bases, and 11 bases separated the two germline ends. This CDR3 comprises 14 residues. CDR1 and CDR2 from the germline V gene are MDHEN and SYDVKM. The CDR3 nucleotides are TGTGCCAGCAGTTCTGGGTTTGGGAAAAACATTCAGTACTTC. This gives the protein CASSSGFGKNIQYF.

This clone has just one count. This chain uses TRBV2 with TRBJ2-3; 9 nucleotides align to TRBD2. Germline assignment: CDR1 SNHLY and CDR2 FYNNEI. The CDR3 spans 14 residues. V lost 8 bases to trimming and J lost 3 bases; unmatched junction nucleotides: 6. This CDR3 is CASDWTSATDTQYF. CDR3 bases: TGTGCCAGCGACTGGACTAGCGCGACAGATACGCAGTATTTT.

This chain connects TRBV4-2 to TRBJ2-1; TRBD2 might be the D (5 bases). CDR1 and CDR2 from the germline V gene are LGHNA and YNFKEQ. This CDR3 region has 15 residues. Trimming removed 0 bases from V and 8 bases from J, with 14 bases in between. The CDR3 DNA reads as TGTGCCAGCAGCCAAGATTGGGCTAGCTTCTATGAGCAGTTCTTC. This translates into CASSQDWASFYEQFF.

Note on this clone: One base separates it from a far larger clone, so it is likely a read error. This sequence joins TRBV7-8 and TRBJ2-7, with TRBD2 matching 12 bases. V was clipped by 1 base and J by 5 bases; unmatched bases: 15. CDR1 and CDR2 from the germline V gene are SGHVS and FQNEAQ. The CDR3 is made up of 19 amino acids. The CDR3 bases are TGTGCCAGCAGCTTAGGGGGGGGATTGTCTAGCGGGAGGGCTGACGAGCAGTACTTC. Translated, it gives CASSLGGGLSSGRADEQYF.

Comment on this clone: The junction and the germline gene differ at one end; a read error may be behind it. The same CDR3 arises from other DNA sequences in this sample as well. The chain is built from TRBV6-1 and TRBJ1-5, with 7 bases lining up with TRBD1. This CDR3 spans 16 amino acids. Per germline, CDR1 MNHNS and CDR2 SASEGT. In nucleotides, the CDR3 is TGTGCCAGCAGTGATCAAGCCGGGACAGCCAATCAACCCCAGCATTTT. Translated: CASSDQAGTANQPQHF.

V usage is TRBV5-1 and J usage is TRBJ2-3; D is uncertain. V lost 4 bases and J 5 bases, leaving 8 bases between the germline ends. This CDR3 has 12 amino acids. Germline lookup yields CDR1 SGHRS and CDR2 YFSETQ. The CDR3 loop is CASSDRRDTQYF. The CDR3 nucleotides read TGCGCCAGCAGCGATCGTAGAGATACGCAGTATTTT. The full variable domain, in which reference TRBV5-1 and TRBJ2-3 provide the parts outside the CDR3, is KAGVTQTPRYLIKTRGQQVTLSCSPISGHRSVSWYQQTPGQGLQFLFEYFSETQRNKGNFPGRFSGRQFSNSRSEMNVSTLELGDSALYLCASSDRRDTQYFGPGTRLTVL.

The V call is TRBV2, the J call TRBJ2-2; D is ambiguous. Germline V gene data show CDR1 as SNHLY and CDR2 as FYNNEI. V lost 2 bases and J 8 bases, leaving 9 bases between the germline ends. The CDR3 spans 13 residues. The CDR3 DNA reads as TGTGCCAGCAGTGAAAACAAAAGGGGGGAGCTGTTTTTT. Residues: CASSENKRGELFF.

This clone was seen a handful of times. The chain couples TRBV7-6 to TRBJ2-7, with D tentatively TRBD1 (5 bases). The germline V gene has CDR1 SGHVS and CDR2 FNYEAQ. This CDR3 has 13 residues. Trimming shortened V by 5 bases and J by 4 bases, and 12 bases separated the two germline ends. CDR3 nucleotides: TGTGCCAGCAGCCCACCGGACAAATACGAGCAGTACTTC. This sequence encodes CASSPPDKYEQYF.

The table lists this clone with a count of one. The chain recombines TRBV7-2 with TRBJ2-7; TRBD1 matches at 9 bases. The CDR3 has 14 residues. Germline V gene data show CDR1 as SGHTA and CDR2 as FQGNSA. Trimming at V came to 5 bases and at J to 4 bases, leaving 6 bases not matched to a gene. The chain's CDR3 is CASSPGTGTYEQYF. DNA for the CDR3: TGTGCCAGCAGCCCCGGGACAGGGACTTACGAGCAGTACTTC. The complete variable domain, with remaining parts taken from reference TRBV7-2 and TRBJ2-7, reads GAGVSQSPSNKVTEKGKDVELRCDPISGHTALYWYRQSLGQGLEFLIYFQGNSAPDKSGLPSDRFSAERTGGSVSTLTIQRTQQEDSAVYLCASSPGTGTYEQYFGPGTRLTVT.